The 30 T cell receptor beta chains below were found in one sample sequenced in a study of tumor-infiltrating lymphocytes in oesophageal squamous cell carcinoma. TCRdb reprocessed the PCR reads via MiXCR and lists one record per CDR3 protein. This sample carries about 11,000 distinct CDR3 sequences, about 50% of them seen once, and the ten largest clones take roughly 19%. The sample taken for sequencing was esophageal tumor tissue. All receptors come from a female donor with esophageal squamous cell carcinoma.

This clonotype was seen ten or more times. Here the CDR3 omits its conserved ending phenylalanine or tryptophan, so a read error is the likely source. The DNA is left out, because the CDR3 cannot be placed on it with certainty; the CDR3 is given as TCRdb lists it. The rearrangement uses TRBV7-3 and TRBJ2-7; TRBD1 is the table's D call and was not checked against the DNA. Germline V gene data show CDR1 as SGHTA and CDR2 as FQGTGA. The CDR3 region is 16 residues in length, termini included. The CDR3 loop is CASSPGQLGGGYTFGS.

V and J are TRBV7-6 and TRBJ2-1; maybe TRBD2 (6 bases). Near its end, the DNA agrees better with TRBJ2-5, so the J call may be wrong. The CDR3 consists of 15 residues. In germline, CDR1 is SGHVS, CDR2 FNYEAQ. Here the CDR3 reads CASSFYRDFQETQYF. The CDR3 DNA follows: TGTGCCAGCAGCTTCTACCGGGACTTCCAAGAGACCCAGTACTTC.

The genes are TRBV10-3 and TRBJ2-7; 14 positions agree with TRBD2. The DNA end is more similar to TRBJ2-5, so the J call may be wrong. The germline V gene encodes CDR1 ENHRY and CDR2 SYGVKD. CDR3 length equals 17 residues. In DNA, the CDR3 is TGTGCCATCAAAGATGGGACTAGCGGGGGCCTACCGGAGACCCAGTACTTC. Translated: CAIKDGTSGGLPETQYF.

In its sample, this clonotype ranks as large (0.1 to 1%). This chain connects TRBV7-3 to TRBJ2-1, with 16 positions matching TRBD2. Germline CDR1 SGHTA, CDR2 FQGTGA. This CDR3 is built from 20 residues. Trimming at V came to 6 bases and at J to 8 bases, leaving 19 bases not matched to a gene. The CDR3 loop reads CASSRRGGLAGGKWTHEQFF. CDR3 DNA sequence: TGTGCCAGCAGTAGAAGGGGGGGACTAGCGGGGGGGAAATGGACGCATGAGCAGTTCTTC.

V gene TRBV6-6 combines with J gene TRBJ1-5; TRBD1 matches at 7 bases. The CDR3 is made up of 17 amino acids. CDR1 MNHNY and CDR2 SVGAGI come from the germline V gene (reference sequence). V shed 2 bases and J 3 bases; nucleotides not matched to a gene: 10. This CDR3 is CASSYTKRDRHNQPQHF. In nucleotides, the CDR3 is TGTGCCAGCAGTTACACAAAGAGGGACAGACACAATCAGCCCCAGCATTTT.

In this sample, this clonotype turned up many times. The chain joins TRBV27 to TRBJ2-3, with D tentatively TRBD2 (6 bases). CDR1 is MNHEY, CDR2 SMNVEV, per germline (reference sequence). The length of the CDR3 is 17 residues. Between the trimmed V and J ends, which lost 5 bases and 4 bases, there was a span of 22 bases. The CDR3, as DNA: TGTGCCAGCAGTCTTGGAGGGCTAGCCCACCCCTCAGATACGCAGTATTTT. Translating gives CASSLGGLAHPSDTQYF.

The chain links TRBV11-2 to TRBJ2-2; D gene unclear. Looked up from germline, CDR1 is SGHAT and CDR2 is FQNNGV. This CDR3 region has 11 residues. The V gene lost 2 bases and the J gene lost 7 bases, with 2 bases spanning the gap. The CDR3 loop reads CASSLIGELFF. The CDR3 DNA reads TGTGCCAGCAGCTTAATCGGGGAGCTGTTTTTT. Together with reference TRBV11-2 and TRBJ2-2, the CDR3 gives the full variable domain: EAGVAQSPRYKIIEKRQSVAFWCNPISGHATLYWYQQILGQGPKLLIQFQNNGVVDDSQLPKDRFSAERLKGVDSTLKIQPAKLEDSAVYLCASSLIGELFFGEGSRLTVL.

This clonotype was counted many times. The chain joins TRBV6-1 to TRBJ2-1; 10 bases agree with TRBD2. With V trimmed by 10 bases and J by 7 bases, 13 bases remained unmatched. The CDR3 totals 15 residues. CDR1 and CDR2 (germline): MNHNS, SASEGT. This CDR3 reads CATRRAAGGPNEQFF. The CDR3, as DNA: TGTGCCACCCGCCGGGCAGCGGGGGGGCCAAATGAGCAGTTCTTC.

The gene calls are TRBV7-8 and TRBJ2-3; weak D call: TRBD2 (5 bases). The germline CDR1 and CDR2 sequences are SGHVS and FQNEAQ. The CDR3 consists of 15 residues. V shed 7 bases and J shed 4 bases, with 18 bases lying between them. CDR3 in amino acids: CASIVRRGGPDTQYF. The DNA for the CDR3 is TGTGCCAGCATCGTCCGACGTGGAGGTCCAGATACGCAGTATTTT.

V usage is TRBV7-4 and J usage is TRBJ2-5, with D possibly matching TRBD1 (6 bases). Trimming removed 7 bases at V and 1 base at J, with 10 bases between. The CDR3 sequence is 13 residues long. CDR1 and CDR2 from the germline V gene are SGHVT and SQSDAQ. CDR3 sequence: CASTLGAQETQYF. The CDR3 DNA is TGTGCCAGCACCCTGGGGGCCCAAGAGACCCAGTACTTC.

This sequence joins TRBV7-6 and TRBJ2-5; 8 bases agree with TRBD1. J lost 7 bases, V lost 3 bases, and 7 bases had no gene match. Germline assignment: CDR1 SGHVS and CDR2 FNYEAQ. The CDR3 has 14 residues. The CDR3 nucleotides read TGTGCCAGCAGCTTGGAGACAGGGGCCGGGACCCAGTACTTC. Residues: CASSLETGAGTQYF.

This clonotype came up a few times. The chain couples TRBV7-2 to TRBJ2-1; D unresolved. The CDR3 extends over 13 amino acids. From germline, CDR1 is SGHTA and CDR2 FQGNSA. V lost 1 base, J lost 9 bases, and 10 bases lay in between. The CDR3 is CASSLGSWVEQFF. Here the CDR3 DNA reads TGTGCCAGCAGCTTAGGGTCCTGGGTTGAGCAGTTCTTC.

This clonotype is classed as medium-sized. The chain links TRBV5-4 to TRBJ2-5; TRBD1 aligns across 10 bases. This CDR3 comprises 15 residues. V shed 5 bases and J 4 bases; nucleotides not matched to a gene: 8. From germline, CDR1 is SGHNT and CDR2 YYREEE (reference sequence). CDR3 DNA sequence: TGTGCCAGCAGTACGGACAGGGGGTATCGAGAGACCCAGTACTTC. Encoded protein: CASSTDRGYRETQYF.

The chain is built from TRBV7-2 and TRBJ2-1; D gene uncertain. CDR3 size: 15 residues. CDR1 is SGHTA, CDR2 FQGNSA, per germline. Trimming cost V 2 bases and J 6 bases, with 14 bases left between them. The CDR3: CASSLNLGRSNEQFF. The CDR3 DNA reads as TGTGCCAGCAGCTTAAACCTTGGACGAAGCAATGAGCAGTTCTTC.

J is TRBJ1-2 and V is TRBV7-3, with 9 bases identical to TRBD2. TRBJ2-1 matches the DNA end more closely, so the J call is doubtful. The CDR3 sequence is 16 residues long. Germline V gene sequence: CDR1 SGHTA, CDR2 FQGTGA. The CDR3 sequence: CASSRKAGGPRDEQFF. Here the CDR3 DNA reads TGTGCCAGCAGCCGCAAGGCGGGGGGGCCAAGGGATGAGCAGTTCTTC.

Of note for this clonotype: Since no conserved phenylalanine or tryptophan closes the CDR3, a read error is the likely cause. It is unclear where the CDR3 begins or ends on the DNA, so no DNA is shown, and the CDR3 is as TCRdb lists it. This chain links TRBV6-5 with TRBJ2-6; whether TRBD1, the table's D call, matches the DNA was not checked. Germline V gives CDR1 MNHEY, CDR2 SVGAGI. The CDR3 adds up to 17 amino acids, both ends counted. The CDR3 spells CATRGAGGSYNEQFFGA.

V and J are TRBV7-7 and TRBJ2-6, with TRBD2 matching 7 bases. Gene TRBJ2-7 matches the end of the DNA better, so the J call may be wrong. Germline assignment: CDR1 SSHAT and CDR2 FNYEAQ (reference sequence). The CDR3 totals 13 residues. CDR3 nucleotides: TGTGCCAGCAGCGTTGGGGGGGGTTACGAGCAGTACTTC. Its translation is CASSVGGGYEQYF.

The V and J genes are TRBV7-9 and TRBJ2-5, with D possibly TRBD1 on 6 matching bases. Trimming cost V 5 bases and J 2 bases, with 12 bases left between them. CDR1 and CDR2 from the germline V gene are SEHNR and FQNEAQ (reference sequence). This CDR3 contains 14 residues. The CDR3 reads CASSEGHRQETQYF. CDR3 nucleotide sequence: TGTGCCAGCAGCGAGGGACACCGTCAAGAGACCCAGTACTTC.

Points on this clonotype: It is likely a read error, because the conserved phenylalanine at the end of the CDR3 is missing. The limits of the CDR3 on the DNA are not certain, so only TCRdb's listed CDR3 is given. The rearrangement joins TRBV7-4 to TRBJ2-7; whether TRBD1, the table's D call, matches the DNA was not checked. The CDR3 contains 18 residues when both ends are counted. Germline V gives CDR1 SGHVT, CDR2 SQSDAQ. This chain's CDR3 is CASSVAARGPNYGYTFGS.

This clonotype is classed as large. This chain joins TRBV7-9 and TRBJ1-1; TRBD1 matches at 7 bases. The V segment lost 4 bases and the J segment 10 bases; nucleotides outside the gene matches: 18. Germline values: CDR1 SEHNR, CDR2 FQNEAQ (reference sequence). The CDR3 runs 16 residues. The CDR3 region has the DNA TGTGCCAGCAGCTCCGGGACAGCACAGATCGTTGAAGGAGCTTTCTTT. Translating it yields CASSSGTAQIVEGAFF.

V and J are TRBV7-2 and TRBJ1-3; 7 bases map to TRBD1. V was clipped by 5 bases and J by 2 bases; unmatched bases: 9. Germline lookup yields CDR1 SGHTA and CDR2 FQGNSA. This CDR3 is built from 16 residues. As DNA, the CDR3 is TGTGCCAGCAGCCCTGGACAGGTCGATGCTGGAAACACCATATATTTT. As protein: CASSPGQVDAGNTIYF.

The genes are TRBV7-6 and TRBJ2-5; D is ambiguous. The CDR3 totals 13 residues. V dropped 2 bases and J dropped 4 bases, with 8 bases sitting between them. CDR1 and CDR2 from the germline V gene are SGHVS and FNYEAQ. The CDR3 DNA sequence: TGTGCCAGCAGCTTACTCCCTTCAGAGACCCAGTACTTC. This gives the protein CASSLLPSETQYF.

V is TRBV7-9 and J is TRBJ2-1, with D maybe TRBD1 (6 bases). The CDR3 contains 15 residues. V was shortened by 1 base and J by 11 bases, with 18 bases between the two germline ends. From germline, CDR1 is SEHNR and CDR2 FQNEAQ (reference sequence). The CDR3 DNA sequence: TGTGCCAGCAGCTTAGAACAGGGTGCCTTAAGGAAGCAGTTCTTC. Translating gives CASSLEQGALRKQFF.

The gene calls are TRBV7-4 and TRBJ1-1; D might be TRBD1 (5 bases). This CDR3 contains 14 residues. Looked up from germline, CDR1 is SGHVT and CDR2 is SQSDAQ. The V end lost 2 bases, the J end lost 1 base, and 8 bases lay between the germline ends. The CDR3 DNA sequence: TGTGCCAGCAGCTTACCGGGGCAGAACACTGAAGCTTTCTTT. Residues: CASSLPGQNTEAFF.

In this sample, this clonotype turned up a few times. The chain couples TRBV12-3 or TRBV12-4 to TRBJ2-1, with 10 bases matching TRBD1. The ends lost 5 bases at V and 5 bases at J; junction bases unmatched: 3. The CDR3 has 14 amino acids. The CDR3, as DNA: TGTGCCAGCAGTCGCGGGACAGGGGACAATGAGCAGTTCTTC. It translates to CASSRGTGDNEQFF.

This chain joins TRBV12-3 or TRBV12-4 and TRBJ2-1; 7 bases are shared with TRBD2. V was clipped by 3 bases and J by 7 bases; unmatched bases: 9. The CDR3 consists of 15 residues. The CDR3 nucleotides are TGTGCCAGCAGTTTGGGGGGGAGTTGGACAAATGAGCAGTTCTTC. It encodes CASSLGGSWTNEQFF.

The chain is built from TRBV6-4 and TRBJ2-3; 14 bases line up with TRBD2. The V and J ends lost 0 bases and 8 bases, in that order; junction bases with no gene match: 1. Germline CDR1 MRHNA, CDR2 SNTAGT. This CDR3 region has 15 residues. The CDR3 protein is CASSDSTSGGATQYF. CDR3 nucleotides: TGTGCCAGCAGTGACTCGACTAGCGGGGGGGCTACGCAGTATTTT.

This clonotype was seen only a few times. The chain has TRBV5-1 and TRBJ2-5, with D unresolved. The germline V gene encodes CDR1 SGHRS and CDR2 YFSETQ. The CDR3 extends over 12 amino acids. The V and J ends lost 1 base and 1 base respectively, with 2 bases between them. The CDR3 bases are TGCGCCAGCAGCTTGTCCCAAGAGACCCAGTACTTC. Its translation is CASSLSQETQYF.

This chain uses TRBV11-2 with TRBJ2-1; 9 bases are a match to TRBD2. TRBJ2-7 matches the DNA end more closely, so the J call is doubtful. This CDR3 is 15 amino acids long. The germline gives CDR1 SGHAT, CDR2 FQNNGV. The CDR3 DNA sequence: TGTGCCAGCAGCAACGCGTTAGCGGGAGCCCACGAGCAGTACTTC. Encoded protein: CASSNALAGAHEQYF.

This chain uses TRBV10-3 with TRBJ2-1; 9 bases are shared with TRBD1. The J call is in doubt because the DNA end fits TRBJ2-7 better. The CDR3 spans 14 residues. Germline CDR1 and CDR2: ENHRY and SYGVKD. The CDR3 DNA follows: TGTGCCACCGGAACAGGGGGCGGGTCCTACGAGCAGTACTTC. This gives the protein CATGTGGGSYEQYF.